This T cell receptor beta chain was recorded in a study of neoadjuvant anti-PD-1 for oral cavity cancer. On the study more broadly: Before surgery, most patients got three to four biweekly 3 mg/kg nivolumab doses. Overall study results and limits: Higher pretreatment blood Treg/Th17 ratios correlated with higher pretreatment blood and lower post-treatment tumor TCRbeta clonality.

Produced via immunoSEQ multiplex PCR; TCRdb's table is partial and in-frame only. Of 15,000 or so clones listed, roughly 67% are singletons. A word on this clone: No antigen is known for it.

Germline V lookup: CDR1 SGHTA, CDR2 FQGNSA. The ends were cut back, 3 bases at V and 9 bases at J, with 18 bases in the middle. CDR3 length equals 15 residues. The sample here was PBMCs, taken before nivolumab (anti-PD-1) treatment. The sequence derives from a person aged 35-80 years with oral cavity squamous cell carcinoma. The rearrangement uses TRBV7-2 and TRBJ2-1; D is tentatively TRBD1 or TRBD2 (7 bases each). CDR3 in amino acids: CASSFQGGPEREQFF. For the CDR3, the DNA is TGTGCCAGCAGCTTCCAGGGGGGGCCTGAGCGTGAGCAGTTCTTC.